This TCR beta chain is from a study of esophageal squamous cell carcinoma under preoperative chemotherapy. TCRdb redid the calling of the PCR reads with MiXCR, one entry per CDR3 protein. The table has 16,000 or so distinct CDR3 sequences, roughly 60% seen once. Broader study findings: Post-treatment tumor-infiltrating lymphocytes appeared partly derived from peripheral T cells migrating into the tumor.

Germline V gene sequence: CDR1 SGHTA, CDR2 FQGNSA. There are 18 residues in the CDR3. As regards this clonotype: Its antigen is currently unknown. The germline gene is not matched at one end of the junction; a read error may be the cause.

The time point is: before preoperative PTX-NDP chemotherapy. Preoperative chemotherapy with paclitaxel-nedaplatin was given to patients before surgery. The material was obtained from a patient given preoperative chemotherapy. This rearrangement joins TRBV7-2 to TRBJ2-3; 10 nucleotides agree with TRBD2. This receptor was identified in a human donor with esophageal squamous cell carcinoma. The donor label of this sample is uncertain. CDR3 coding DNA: TGTGCCAGCAGCTTAGGGACTAGCGGAGGCGGTGACCATGATACCCAGTATTTC. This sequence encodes CASSLGTSGGGDHDTQYF.